The clone carrying this TCR beta chain was counted once. Original data processing: Using reference gene primer amplification, nucleated cell counts were estimated. Produced via immunoSEQ multiplex PCR; TCRdb's table is partial and in-frame only. V and J calls and clone size are given by that table; D and trimming were obtained from the DNA. Here the sample spans 490,000 or so clones, about nine tenths being singletons. The sample is drawn from a study of blood T cell repertoires in COVID-19. For the study at large: T cells, B-cell-depleted T cells, or PBMCs supplied cDNA or gDNA.

V trimming: 8 bases; J trimming: 5 bases; junction bases outside the gene matches: 2. The CDR3 loop spans 11 amino acids. The germline V gene has CDR1 SGHNT and CDR2 YENEEA. The gene calls are TRBV11-3 and TRBJ1-2; 7 positions match TRBD1. Specimen: PBMCs or T cells enriched from blood (not recorded which). The clonotype comes from a woman aged 55-69 years who had recovered from COVID-19. The CDR3 spells CASGTEYGYTF. DNA for the CDR3: TGTGCCAGCGGGACAGAATATGGCTACACCTTC.